The 2 T cell receptor beta chains presented below share a single source sample, sequenced in a study of T cells expressing NK-cell markers. TCRdb reanalyzed the 5' RACE reads and collapses them to one entry per CDR3 protein, without DNA. This sample's table reports about 450,000 distinct CDR3 sequences. The sequencing sample was made of blood T cells: a sorted CD56 or NKG2C T cell subset, CD4+ or CD8+ T cells, or bulk PBMC T cells (not recorded which). The receptors were sampled from a woman between 18 and 70 years old in good health.

The chain employs TRBV5-6 and TRBJ2-3; TCRdb gives TRBD2 as the D gene, but with no DNA this cannot be confirmed. The CDR3 extends over 17 amino acids. Germline V CDR1 and CDR2: SGHDT, YYEEEE. This CDR3 is CASSQRGGPLSTDTQYF. Drawing the rest from reference TRBV5-6 and TRBJ2-3, the complete variable domain is DAGVTQSPTHLIKTRGQQVTLRCSPKSGHDTVSWYQQALGQGPQFIFQYYEEEERQRGNFPDRFSGHQFPNYSSELNVNALLLGDSALYLCASSQRGGPLSTDTQYFGPGTRLTVL.

The gene calls are TRBV24-1 and TRBJ2-2. The germline V gene encodes CDR1 KGHDR and CDR2 SFDVKD. The CDR3 has 12 amino acids. This CDR3 reads CALEGDPGELFF.